The 26 T cell receptor beta chains given below trace back to one sample, sequenced in a study of OX40 agonist ivuxolimab in advanced cancers. Libraries were prepared by immunoSEQ multiplex PCR; TCRdb keeps only in-frame clonotypes and omits some of them. The table records 100,000 to 150,000 clones, 80% to 95% of them present only once. Specimen: CD4+ or CD8+ T cells sorted from blood, collected in a trial of the OX40 agonist ivuxolimab. These receptors were obtained from an adult with an advanced solid tumor such as melanoma, head and neck, liver or kidney cancer.

The genes are TRBV5-1 and TRBJ2-5; 10 bases align to TRBD2. In germline, CDR1 is SGHRS, CDR2 YFSETQ. V lost 0 bases to trimming and J lost 11 bases; unmatched junction nucleotides: 13. There are 16 residues in the CDR3. The CDR3 loop reads CASSLDPSGRPREQYF. CDR3 coding DNA: TGCGCCAGCAGCTTGGATCCTAGCGGGAGACCTCGGGAGCAGTACTTC.

The chain combines TRBV19 with TRBJ1-1, with D perhaps matching TRBD1 (6 bases). CDR3 length: 14 residues. CDR1 is LNHDA, CDR2 SQIVND, per germline (reference sequence). The V and J ends lost 3 bases and 8 bases respectively, with 16 bases between them. The CDR3 nucleotides read TGTGCCAGTAGTATTTCAGGGGCGAAGGGGGAAGCTTTCTTT. It yields the protein CASSISGAKGEAFF.

The chain recombines TRBV7-9 with TRBJ1-2, with 7 positions matching TRBD1. This CDR3 is built from 13 residues. Germline-derived CDR1 and CDR2 are SEHNR and FQNEAQ (reference sequence). The V and J ends lost 5 bases and 5 bases, in that order; junction bases with no gene match: 5. CDR3 sequence reads: CASSQGTDYGYTF. CDR3 bases: TGTGCCAGCAGCCAGGGGACAGATTATGGCTACACCTTC.

The chain has TRBV7-6 and TRBJ1-4; a possible D gene is TRBD1 (6 bases). The V and J ends lost 7 bases and 4 bases respectively, with 16 bases between them. Germline lookup yields CDR1 SGHVS and CDR2 FNYEAQ. This CDR3 region has 15 residues. CDR3 nucleotides: TGTGCCAGCACAGCATTGACAGGCCATAATGAAAAACTGTTTTTT. The encoded protein is CASTALTGHNEKLFF. Based on the CDR3 plus reference TRBV7-6 and TRBJ1-4, the full variable domain is GAGVSQSPRYKVTKRGQDVALRCDPISGHVSLYWYRQALGQGPEFLTYFNYEAQQDKSGLPNDRFSAERPEGSISTLTIQRTEQRDSAMYRCASTALTGHNEKLFFGSGTQLSVL.

The sample holds one count of this clone. This sequence joins TRBV28 and TRBJ2-3, with D possibly matching TRBD2 (5 bases). Trimming left V 5 bases short and J 2 bases short, with 11 bases between. The CDR3 has 14 residues. Germline V lookup: CDR1 MDHEN, CDR2 SYDVKM. The DNA of the CDR3 is TGTGCCAGCAGTCCCCCGGGGAACACAGATACGCAGTATTTT. Amino acids: CASSPPGNTDTQYF.

The chain joins TRBV30 to TRBJ2-7; TRBD1 matches 9 bases. Germline values: CDR1 GTSNPN, CDR2 SVGIG (reference sequence). The junction had 6 bases not matched to a gene; V was cut back by 2 bases and J by 7 bases. This CDR3 has 13 amino acids. The CDR3 sequence is CAWSSGTGKEQYF. CDR3 bases: TGTGCCTGGAGTTCCGGGACAGGGAAAGAGCAGTACTTC.

The chain links TRBV5-1 to TRBJ2-3; D is undetermined. V was shortened by 1 base and J by 0 bases, with 9 bases between the two germline ends. The CDR3 loop spans 15 amino acids. CDR1 is SGHRS, CDR2 YFSETQ, per germline. CDR3 residues: CASSLRIRSTDTQYF. The CDR3 DNA sequence: TGCGCCAGCAGCTTGCGCATCCGTAGCACAGATACGCAGTATTTT.

This chain connects TRBV29-1 to TRBJ2-3; D is perhaps TRBD1 (6 bases). This CDR3 region has 14 residues. V was pared by 3 bases and J by 2 bases, with 12 bases between. Germline V lookup: CDR1 SQVTM, CDR2 ANQGSEA. This chain's CDR3 is CSVEGQTHTDTQYF. CDR3 DNA sequence: TGCAGCGTTGAGGGACAAACCCACACAGATACGCAGTATTTT.

This chain uses TRBV7-8 with TRBJ1-1; D possibly corresponds to TRBD1 (6 bases). CDR3 length equals 13 residues. Germline V gene data show CDR1 as SGHVS and CDR2 as FQNEAQ. With 5 bases removed from V and 2 bases from J, the gap between germline ends came to 9 bases. The CDR3 here is CASSVQGNTEAFF. The CDR3, as DNA: TGTGCCAGCAGCGTACAGGGTAACACTGAAGCTTTCTTT.

This clone was observed a single time. This chain connects TRBV15 to TRBJ1-2; D perhaps matches TRBD1 (6 bases). The length of the CDR3 is 15 residues. The V end lost 5 bases, the J end lost 6 bases, and 19 bases lay between the germline ends. Germline V gene lookup returns CDR1 LNHNV and CDR2 YYDKDF (reference sequence). The CDR3 loop is CATSQNRAPVDGYTF. CDR3 sequence (DNA): TGTGCCACCAGCCAAAACAGGGCTCCCGTTGATGGCTACACCTTC.

This clone was recorded once. The chain links TRBV7-8 to TRBJ2-7; D possibly matches TRBD1 or TRBD2 (6 bases each). Trimming stripped 1 base from V and 2 bases from J, with 18 bases between. The germline V gene encodes CDR1 SGHVS and CDR2 FQNEAQ. There are 17 residues in the CDR3. The CDR3 DNA reads TGTGCCAGCAGCTTAGAGGGGGGAACCGCTGCACCCTACGAGCAGTACTTC. Residues: CASSLEGGTAAPYEQYF.

The J gene is TRBJ1-6, the V gene TRBV9; D gene ambiguous. The ends were cut back, 3 bases at V and 7 bases at J, with 14 bases in the middle. CDR1 and CDR2 from the germline V gene are SGDLS and YYNGEE. This CDR3 has 15 residues. CDR3 region: CASSAPPTGNSPLHF. CDR3 DNA: TGTGCCAGCAGCGCCCCCCCGACGGGGAATTCACCCCTCCACTTT.

The chain combines TRBV6-5 with TRBJ1-1; 12 bases are a match to TRBD1. The CDR3 extends over 14 amino acids. V trimming: 8 bases; J trimming: 7 bases; junction bases outside the gene matches: 8. The germline V gene encodes CDR1 MNHEY and CDR2 SVGAGI. The CDR3 spells CASWGTGGLFEAFF. The CDR3 coding sequence is TGTGCCAGCTGGGGGACAGGGGGCCTCTTTGAAGCTTTCTTT.

The chain carries TRBV28 and TRBJ1-4; a weak D match, TRBD1 (5 bases). V dropped 4 bases and J dropped 3 bases, with 9 bases sitting between them. CDR3 length: 14 residues. Germline V lookup: CDR1 MDHEN, CDR2 SYDVKM. CDR3 sequence: CASSSQVSNEKLFF. CDR3 nucleotides: TGTGCCAGCAGTTCACAGGTCTCTAATGAAAAACTGTTTTTT.

This rearrangement joins TRBV7-6 to TRBJ2-1; 7 bases are shared with TRBD1. Looked up from germline, CDR1 is SGHVS and CDR2 is FNYEAQ. The CDR3 loop spans 15 amino acids. With V trimmed by 5 bases and J by 9 bases, 13 bases remained unmatched. The CDR3 DNA sequence: TGTGCCAGCAGCCCAGGGGGATCCACGTTTGGTGAGCAGTTCTTC. This sequence encodes CASSPGGSTFGEQFF.

The chain is built from TRBV30 and TRBJ2-6, with D hard to call. Germline lookup yields CDR1 GTSNPN and CDR2 SVGIG (reference sequence). This CDR3 spans 14 amino acids. Trimming left V 2 bases short and J 0 bases short, with 5 bases between. CDR3 coding DNA: TGTGCCTGGAGTCTAACCTCTGGGGCCAACGTCCTGACTTTC. The encoded protein is CAWSLTSGANVLTF.

This rearrangement joins TRBV4-3 to TRBJ2-1; the D is unclear. In germline, CDR1 is LGHNA, CDR2 YSLEER. This CDR3 spans 11 amino acids. Trimming pared 8 bases from V and 4 bases from J, leaving 6 bases between. This CDR3 is CASRGYNEQFF. The CDR3 nucleotides read TGCGCCAGCCGCGGATACAATGAGCAGTTCTTC.

The rearrangement links TRBV7-9 to TRBJ2-7; D is unresolved. The CDR3 spans 13 residues. The ends were cut back, 2 bases at V and 3 bases at J, with 8 bases in the middle. CDR1 and CDR2 from the germline V gene are SEHNR and FQNEAQ (reference sequence). The DNA of the CDR3 is TGTGCCAGCAGCTTACCGACCAACTACGAGCAGTACTTC. This translates into CASSLPTNYEQYF.

The chain is built from TRBV19 and TRBJ1-6; D uncertain. CDR1 is LNHDA and CDR2 is SQIVND in the germline V gene (reference sequence). V dropped 3 bases and J dropped 12 bases, with 18 bases sitting between them. There are 15 residues in the CDR3. The CDR3 loop reads CASSISQSFGEPLHF. The CDR3 DNA sequence: TGTGCCAGTAGTATCAGCCAGTCCTTCGGGGAACCCCTCCACTTT. The whole variable domain, filled in from reference TRBV19 and TRBJ1-6, reads DGGITQSPKYLFRKEGQNVTLSCEQNLNHDAMYWYRQDPGQGLRLIYYSQIVNDFQKGDIAEGYSVSREKKESFPLTVTSAQKNPTAFYLCASSISQSFGEPLHFGNGTRLTVT.

The J gene is TRBJ1-5, the V gene TRBV11-2; D remains unclear. The CDR3 runs 12 residues. V gave up 1 base and J gave up 6 bases, with 4 bases separating them. Germline values: CDR1 SGHAT, CDR2 FQNNGV. Here the CDR3 reads CASSLGGQPQHF. The CDR3 DNA sequence: TGTGCCAGCAGCTTAGGGGGTCAGCCCCAGCATTTT.

The gene calls are TRBV18 and TRBJ1-3; the D gene is possibly TRBD1 (6 bases). Germline CDR1 and CDR2: KGHSH and LQKENI. V lost 1 base and J lost 0, with 13 bases in between. The CDR3 runs to 17 residues. CDR3 DNA: TGTGCCAGCTCACCACGTTCACAGGGTATCTCTGGAAACACCATATATTTT. Amino acids: CASSPRSQGISGNTIYF.

The chain couples TRBV5-1 to TRBJ1-1; D remains ambiguous. CDR1 is SGHRS and CDR2 is YFSETQ in the germline V gene. V gave up 2 bases and J gave up 5 bases, with 10 bases separating them. This CDR3 comprises 13 residues. The CDR3 DNA is TGCGCCAGCAGCTTACGGGAGAGGACTGAAGCTTTCTTT. Its translation: CASSLRERTEAFF. The variable domain in full, with the rest retrieved from reference TRBV5-1 and TRBJ1-1, is KAGVTQTPRYLIKTRGQQVTLSCSPISGHRSVSWYQQTPGQGLQFLFEYFSETQRNKGNFPGRFSGRQFSNSRSEMNVSTLELGDSALYLCASSLRERTEAFFGQGTRLTVV.

CDR3 nucleotide sequence: TGTGCCAGCAGCTTAGTCTGGGACAAGAAAGAAAAACTGTTTTTT. This gives the protein CASSLVWDKKEKLFF. V is TRBV7-2 and J is TRBJ1-4, with a weak D call TRBD1 (6 bases). Germline V lookup: CDR1 SGHTA, CDR2 FQGNSA. This CDR3 spans 15 amino acids. V dropped 1 base and J dropped 8 bases, with 14 bases sitting between them.

The chain has TRBV5-1 and TRBJ1-1, with TRBD1 as a possible D gene (5 bases). The CDR3 sequence is 17 residues long. Trimming pared 9 bases from V and 0 bases from J, leaving 24 bases between. Germline V lookup: CDR1 SGHRS, CDR2 YFSETQ. As DNA, the CDR3 is TGCGCCACCTCACTGACGGCCCAGGGCTCAGTGAACACTGAAGCTTTCTTT. This encodes CATSLTAQGSVNTEAFF.

V gene TRBV6-4 combines with J gene TRBJ2-1, with TRBD2 matching 11 bases. Germline values: CDR1 MRHNA, CDR2 SNTAGT. Germline trimming cut 4 bases from V and 12 bases from J; bases unmatched to any gene: 14. CDR3 length equals 16 residues. The CDR3 sequence: CASSGKGLAAPGGQFF. CDR3 nucleotides: TGTGCCAGCAGTGGCAAGGGACTAGCGGCACCCGGGGGGCAGTTCTTC.

The chain recombines TRBV28 with TRBJ2-2, with 7 bases aligning to TRBD1. The length of the CDR3 is 14 residues. V lost 6 bases and J lost 1; bases outside the gene matches: 2. The germline V gene encodes CDR1 MDHEN and CDR2 SYDVKM. The CDR3 is CASRRQGNTGELFF. As DNA, the CDR3 is TGTGCCAGCAGGAGACAGGGGAACACCGGGGAGCTGTTTTTT.